The 25 T cell receptor beta chains below come from one sample, sequenced in a study of T cells in Graves' hyperthyroidism and ophthalmopathy. Regions amplified from RNA transcripts were the TCR beta CDR3 regions. A set of HTBI primers served as the primers for a first-round RT-PCR of the TCR CDR3. TCRdb re-analysed the multiplex PCR reads in MiXCR, keeping a single row per CDR3 protein. The sample gives around 600,000 distinct CDR3 sequences, 16% of which show up once; roughly 3.5% is in the top ten. The sequenced sample was blood. These receptors were taken from a middle-aged woman with Graves' ophthalmopathy.

Ten or more counts support this clonotype. The chain carries TRBV7-9 and TRBJ1-5, with a tentative D call TRBD1 (5 bases). The V gene lost 1 base and the J gene lost 0 bases, with 13 bases spanning the gap. The CDR3 totals 17 residues. CDR1 SEHNR and CDR2 FQNEAQ come from the germline V gene (reference sequence). CDR3 sequence reads: CASSLVSRVDSNQPQHF. DNA for the CDR3: TGTGCCAGCAGCTTAGTGTCCAGGGTGGATAGCAATCAGCCCCAGCATTTT.

This clonotype was observed a few times. CDR3 bases: TGCGCCAGCAGCCAAGATACTTACTCCTACAATGAGCAGTTCTTC. The encoded protein is CASSQDTYSYNEQFF. The chain links TRBV4-1 to TRBJ2-1; D is uncertain. CDR3 size: 15 residues. The V end was cut by 0 bases, the J end by 0 bases, with 6 bases between. Germline V lookup: CDR1 MGHRA, CDR2 YSYEKL.

This clonotype was counted at least ten times. The chain uses TRBV20-1 and TRBJ1-2; the D is unclear. In germline, CDR1 is DFQATT, CDR2 SNEGSKA (reference sequence). This CDR3 has 12 residues. V was cut by 5 bases and J by 5 bases, with 12 bases left in between. CDR3 nucleotides: TGCAGTGCTCCAGTTAGCGGGTATGGCTACACCTTC. As protein: CSAPVSGYGYTF.

This clonotype has only a few counts. Written as DNA, the CDR3 is TGTGCCAGCAGTTACGACAGGGGGCAAACTGAAGCTTTCTTT. Translation: CASSYDRGQTEAFF. The chain is built from TRBV6-5 and TRBJ1-1; 10 bases match TRBD1. The ends lost 2 bases at V and 5 bases at J; junction bases unmatched: 2. Germline lookup yields CDR1 MNHEY and CDR2 SVGAGI. This CDR3 comprises 14 residues.

This clonotype was observed at least ten times. CDR3 DNA: TGCAGTGCTAGAGGTCCCGAGATACTAGCGGGGTACAATGAGCAGTTCTTC. Translating gives CSARGPEILAGYNEQFF. The V and J genes are TRBV20-1 and TRBJ2-1; 10 bases map to TRBD2. J lost 4 bases, V lost 1 base, and 10 bases had no gene match. From germline, CDR1 is DFQATT and CDR2 SNEGSKA (reference sequence). This CDR3 is 17 amino acids long.

The V gene is TRBV20-1, the J gene TRBJ1-1, with 8 bases that match TRBD1. CDR3 length equals 14 residues. Germline CDR1 is DFQATT and CDR2 is SNEGSKA (reference sequence). J was trimmed by 4 bases and V by 3 bases; bases with no gene match: 7. CDR3 sequence: CSASARGQGTEAFF. The DNA for the CDR3 is TGCAGTGCTAGTGCCAGGGGGCAGGGCACTGAAGCTTTCTTT.

This clonotype was seen only a few times. The chain couples TRBV6-1 to TRBJ2-2; D perhaps matches TRBD1 (6 bases). The CDR3 covers 15 residues. Deletions cut 5 bases from V and 2 bases from J, with 12 bases between. Germline V gene data show CDR1 as MNHNS and CDR2 as SASEGT. This CDR3 is CASSSGTYNTGELFF. As DNA, the CDR3 is TGTGCCAGCAGTTCCGGGACATATAACACCGGGGAGCTGTTTTTT.

The rearrangement links TRBV5-1 to TRBJ2-5, with 12 bases identical to TRBD2. J lost 4 bases, V lost 0 bases, and 7 bases had no gene match. The CDR3 is 17 amino acids. The germline gives CDR1 SGHRS, CDR2 YFSETQ. CDR3 in amino acids: CASSLVWLAGGPETQYF. The CDR3 bases are TGCGCCAGCAGCTTGGTTTGGCTAGCGGGGGGGCCAGAGACCCAGTACTTC.

As for this clonotype: A much more abundant neighbour one base away suggests this may be a read error. CDR3 nucleotides: TGTGCCAGCAGCTTAGCGGACACAGATACGCAGTATTTT. It translates to CASSLADTDTQYF. V usage is TRBV11-1 and J usage is TRBJ2-3; D is ambiguous. The CDR3 length is 13 residues. The ends were cut back, 0 bases at V and 2 bases at J, with 3 bases in the middle. Germline lookup yields CDR1 SGHAT and CDR2 FQDESV (reference sequence).

The chain joins TRBV10-1 to TRBJ1-1; D unclear. From germline, CDR1 is WNHNN and CDR2 SYGVQD (reference sequence). Trimming removed 6 bases from V and 6 bases from J, with 14 bases in between. CDR3 length equals 13 residues. This CDR3 is CASSGRIGAEAFF. The CDR3 DNA sequence: TGCGCCAGCAGCGGCAGAATTGGGGCTGAAGCTTTCTTT.

The chain is built from TRBV11-2 and TRBJ2-2; D not resolved. Trimming pared 1 base from V and 9 bases from J, leaving 3 bases between. Germline lookup yields CDR1 SGHAT and CDR2 FQNNGV. The CDR3 loop spans 11 amino acids. CDR3 DNA: TGTGCCAGCAGCTTAGTGAGGGAGCTGTTTTTT. The encoded protein is CASSLVRELFF.

This chain joins TRBV12-3 or TRBV12-4 and TRBJ1-5; no firm D call. V lost 5 bases and J 3 bases, leaving 8 bases between the germline ends. The CDR3 loop spans 13 amino acids. CDR3 sequence: CASSVGHNQPQHF. CDR3 coding DNA: TGTGCCAGCAGTGTAGGGCACAATCAGCCCCAGCATTTT.

This clonotype was found a few times. The chain joins TRBV7-8 to TRBJ1-4, with 7 bases that match TRBD1. Germline CDR1 and CDR2: SGHVS and FQNEAQ. With 5 bases clipped from V and 4 bases from J, the junction kept 4 bases outside the gene matches. This CDR3 is built from 14 residues. CDR3 amino acids: CASSEQGINEKLFF. CDR3 nucleotides: TGTGCCAGCAGCGAACAGGGGATTAATGAAAAACTGTTTTTT. The whole variable domain, remainder taken from reference TRBV7-8 and TRBJ1-4, is GAGVSQSPRYKVAKRGQDVALRCDPISGHVSLFWYQQALGQGPEFLTYFQNEAQLDKSGLPSDRFFAERPEGSVSTLKIQRTQQEDSAVYLCASSEQGINEKLFFGSGTQLSVL.

This clonotype appeared many times. The J gene is TRBJ2-7, the V gene TRBV7-9; a possible D gene is TRBD2 (5 bases). With 8 bases removed from V and 7 bases from J, the gap between germline ends came to 15 bases. The V gene's germline CDR1 is SEHNR and CDR2 FQNEAQ (reference sequence). The length of the CDR3 is 12 residues. CDR3 region: CASEGLMPEQYF. In DNA, the CDR3 is TGTGCCAGCGAGGGCCTCATGCCGGAGCAGTACTTC.

This clonotype was counted a few times. CDR3 sequence: CQTGNYGYTF. DNA for the CDR3: TGCCAGACAGGGAACTATGGCTACACCTTC. This chain uses TRBV20-1 with TRBJ1-2; 7 nucleotides align to TRBD1. This CDR3 is 10 amino acids long. The V gene's germline CDR1 is DFQATT and CDR2 SNEGSKA (reference sequence).

This clonotype was detected only a few times. The chain joins TRBV20-1 to TRBJ1-4, with a tentative D call TRBD1 (5 bases). Looked up from germline, CDR1 is DFQATT and CDR2 is SNEGSKA (reference sequence). Trimming removed 5 bases at V and 7 bases at J, with 17 bases between. The CDR3 covers 14 residues. The CDR3 loop reads CSAGAGTIGEKLFF. As DNA, the CDR3 is TGCAGTGCTGGCGCCGGGACCATTGGTGAAAAACTGTTTTTT.

The V and J genes are TRBV4-1 and TRBJ2-2; D unclear. V lost 1 base and J 1 base, leaving 16 bases between the germline ends. Germline V lookup: CDR1 MGHRA, CDR2 YSYEKL. The CDR3 consists of 18 residues. The CDR3 DNA follows: TGCGCCAGCAGCCAAGTAGGGCTCTTTTCCTTGAACACCGGGGAGCTGTTTTTT. Translation gives CASSQVGLFSLNTGELFF.

This clonotype showed up just a few times. The rearrangement uses TRBV28 and TRBJ2-6; no clear D gene. The V and J ends lost 2 bases and 4 bases respectively, with 15 bases between them. The CDR3 spans 17 residues. Per germline, CDR1 MDHEN and CDR2 SYDVKM. CDR3 amino acids: CASSLPFWVAGANVLTF. For the CDR3, the DNA is TGTGCCAGCAGTTTACCGTTTTGGGTTGCCGGGGCCAACGTCCTGACTTTC.

This clonotype was picked up many times. The rearrangement links TRBV28 to TRBJ1-5; D is unresolved. Germline CDR1 MDHEN, CDR2 SYDVKM. The CDR3 sequence is 12 residues long. Trimming took off 3 bases at V and 5 bases at J, with 5 bases between the two ends. DNA for the CDR3: TGTGCCAGCAGTTTCCCCGATCAGCCCCAGCATTTT. This codes for CASSFPDQPQHF.

This clonotype was seen a few times. The junction differs from germline at one of its ends, possibly a read error. The chain joins TRBV27 to TRBJ1-1, with unresolved D. This CDR3 region has 13 residues. CDR1 is MNHEY, CDR2 SMNVEV, per germline (reference sequence). This chain's CDR3 is CASVSLANTETFF. In nucleotides, the CDR3 is TGTGCCAGCGTATCTCTGGCGAACACTGAAACTTTCTTT.

The CDR3 DNA follows: TGCAGTGCTACCCGGGACTGGCAACTGTTTTTT. Encoded protein: CSATRDWQLFF. The chain joins TRBV20-1 to TRBJ1-4, with a weak D call TRBD1 (5 bases). Trimming pared 4 bases from V and 12 bases from J, leaving 12 bases between. CDR1 is DFQATT, CDR2 SNEGSKA, per germline (reference sequence). The CDR3 is 11 residues long.

This clonotype was seen repeatedly, ten times or more. The gene calls are TRBV12-3 or TRBV12-4 and TRBJ1-5; 7 bases line up with TRBD1. This CDR3 contains 14 residues. With V trimmed by 4 bases and J by 4 bases, 4 bases remained unmatched. CDR3 sequence reads: CASSSDRVNQPQHF. The CDR3 DNA sequence: TGTGCCAGCAGTTCCGACAGGGTGAATCAGCCCCAGCATTTT.

This clonotype was detected only a few times. This chain links TRBV3-1 with TRBJ1-4; tentative D call: TRBD1 (6 bases). The CDR3 covers 16 residues. CDR1 is LGHDT, CDR2 YNNKEL, per germline (reference sequence). V was pared by 0 bases and J by 7 bases, with 15 bases between. The CDR3 nucleotides read TGTGCCAGCAGCCAAGAGGGGGGCTGGGGACCTGAAAAACTGTTTTTT. Translated, it gives CASSQEGGWGPEKLFF.

On this clonotype: Just one base apart from a much larger clone, this may be a read error. The rearrangement links TRBV2 to TRBJ2-3; 8 nucleotides agree with TRBD2. Germline-derived CDR1 and CDR2 are SNHLY and FYNNEI. This CDR3 comprises 17 residues. CDR3 nucleotide sequence: TGTGCCAGCAGCCCAATCCTGGCGGGAGGACGAACAGATGCGCAGTATTTT. Protein sequence: CASSPILAGGRTDAQYF. Supplemented by reference TRBV2 and TRBJ2-3, the full variable domain reads EPEVTQTPSHQVTQMGQEVILRCVPISNHLYFYWYRQILGQKVEFLVSFYNNEISEKSEIFDDQFSVERPDGSNFTLKIRSTKLEDSAMYFCASSPILAGGRTDAQYFGPGTRLTVL.

This clonotype came up many times. The V call is TRBV7-3, the J call TRBJ2-2; 13 positions agree with TRBD2. The CDR3 sequence is 17 residues long. The J segment lost 5 bases and the V segment lost 5 bases, leaving 8 bases of the junction unmatched. Germline V gives CDR1 SGHTA, CDR2 FQGTGA. As DNA, the CDR3 is TGTGCCAGCAGCGAGGACCCGGGACTAGCGGGGACCGGGGAGCTGTTTTTT. Its protein is CASSEDPGLAGTGELFF.